The 2 T cell receptor beta chains below were found in one sample sequenced in a study of cytomegalovirus exposure and HLA in healthy donors. PCR employed 60 Vbeta and 13 Jbeta primers. The table came from immunoSEQ multiplex PCR; TCRdb's copy has only in-frame clones and leaves some out. The sample lists roughly 120,000 clones, about four fifths occurring once. The sequencing sample was made of PBMCs. These receptor sequences come from a male donor in good health and CMV-seropositive.

The V call is TRBV13, the J call TRBJ2-4, with D perhaps matching TRBD2 (5 bases). CDR1 PRHDT and CDR2 FYEKMQ come from the germline V gene (reference sequence). Trimming pared 0 bases from V and 0 bases from J, leaving 12 bases between. This CDR3 contains 17 residues. The CDR3 sequence is CASSLGVGSPAKNIQYF. The CDR3 coding sequence is TGTGCCAGCAGCTTAGGTGTGGGGAGCCCAGCCAAAAACATTCAGTACTTC.

This CDR3 reads CASSFAGGYEQYF. CDR3 sequence (DNA): TGTGCCAGCAGTTTCGCCGGGGGCTACGAGCAGTACTTC. The chain links TRBV27 to TRBJ2-7, with D possibly matching TRBD2 (6 bases). The CDR3 extends over 13 amino acids. In germline, CDR1 is MNHEY, CDR2 SMNVEV (reference sequence). The V gene lost 3 bases and the J gene lost 3 bases, with 9 bases spanning the gap.